This T cell receptor (beta chain) derives from a study of a mutant IDH1 vaccine in newly diagnosed glioma. Overall study: The treated group averaged around 40 years old and was roughly 60% male, around 38% female. Earlier care involved radiotherapy, temozolomide, or both, and the majority received both.

Time point meaning: baseline, week 1 (first vaccination visit). Sample treatment: pre-vaccination baseline after standard-of-care therapy. Libraries were prepared by immunoSEQ multiplex PCR; TCRdb keeps only in-frame clonotypes and omits some of them. The sample carries about 70,000 clones, around 83% recorded once. The ends were cut back, 5 bases at V and 3 bases at J, with 17 bases in the middle. Germline-derived CDR1 and CDR2 are MGHRA and YSYEKL. This CDR3 spans 15 amino acids. A word on this clone: Its antigen is not identified.

Study-level points and caveats: It was about 92% of patients that developed vaccine-induced immune responses.

The chain recombines TRBV4-1 with TRBJ2-7; D possibly matches TRBD1 or TRBD2 (5 bases each). Sequenced material: peripheral blood mononuclear cells (PBMCs), taken from a glioma patient treated with radiotherapy, temozolomide or both. The sequence was obtained from a woman between 18 and 29 years old with glioma. Some clones in this sample may be carry-over from other donors' samples. CDR3 in amino acids: CASSNWGSGFYEQYF. The CDR3 nucleotides are TGCGCCAGCAGCAATTGGGGGAGCGGATTCTACGAGCAGTACTTC.